Presented here are 2 T cell receptor beta chains from one specimen sequenced in a study of spatial heterogeneity in lung cancer. Study-wide results and caveats: Within tumors, counts of expanded alpha and beta TCRs tracked tumor mutation counts.

Time point: sample taken at primary tumor resection. MiXCR was run by TCRdb on the 5' RACE reads, yielding one entry per CDR3 protein. The sample lists around 5,000 distinct CDR3 sequences; more than 6.5% were seen once. Their antigens remain unidentified. Sequencing was performed on lung tumor tissue, taken at surgery. These receptors originate from a male donor with early-stage non-small cell lung cancer.

This clonotype rates as medium-sized. The rearrangement uses TRBV18 and TRBJ2-7; TRBD1 matches 7 bases. V shed 5 bases and J 3 bases; nucleotides not matched to a gene: 7. This CDR3 has 14 amino acids. From germline, CDR1 is KGHSH and CDR2 LQKENI. CDR3 amino acids: CASSTGTDFYEQYF. DNA for the CDR3: TGTGCCAGCTCAACCGGGACAGACTTCTACGAGCAGTACTTC.

The rearrangement links TRBV29-1 to TRBJ2-3; D not certain. The CDR3 runs to 12 residues. Germline-derived CDR1 and CDR2 are SQVTM and ANQGSEA. V was cut by 0 bases and J by 4 bases, with 5 bases left in between. The CDR3 DNA sequence: TGCAGCGTTGAAGATATGGCAGATACGCAGTATTTT. Encoded protein: CSVEDMADTQYF.